The 18 T cell receptor beta chains below were found in one sample sequenced in a study of cytomegalovirus exposure and HLA in healthy donors. Researchers ran the PCR with 60 Vbeta and 13 Jbeta primers. Libraries were prepared by immunoSEQ multiplex PCR; TCRdb keeps only in-frame clonotypes and omits some of them. The table includes tens of thousands of clones, approximately 88% detected once. The sequenced sample was PBMCs. The receptor source for this set is a man aged 25-45 years in good health and CMV-seropositive.

The chain has TRBV28 and TRBJ2-1, with 7 bases that match TRBD2. The V gene's germline CDR1 is MDHEN and CDR2 SYDVKM. The junction had 13 bases not matched to a gene; V was cut back by 5 bases and J by 9 bases. This CDR3 is built from 15 residues. The CDR3 loop is CASSPGTTLRGEQFF. CDR3 nucleotides: TGTGCCAGCAGTCCCGGGACTACCCTCCGGGGTGAGCAGTTCTTC.

This chain uses TRBV6-6 with TRBJ1-1; 7 bases match TRBD1. The V and J ends lost 4 bases and 0 bases, in that order; junction bases with no gene match: 5. The V gene's germline CDR1 is MNHNY and CDR2 SVGAGI (reference sequence). This CDR3 spans 15 amino acids. The CDR3 region has the DNA TGTGCCAGCAGTTCCGGGACAGTCATGAACACTGAAGCTTTCTTT. This encodes CASSSGTVMNTEAFF.

The rearrangement uses TRBV5-1 and TRBJ1-4, with D maybe TRBD1 (5 bases). The CDR3 extends over 14 amino acids. Trimming pared 5 bases from V and 7 bases from J, leaving 15 bases between. The germline gives CDR1 SGHRS, CDR2 YFSETQ. CDR3 sequence (DNA): TGCGCCAGCAGGGCCGACAGTAGTTTTGAAAAACTGTTTTTT. It specifies CASRADSSFEKLFF.

This chain connects TRBV4-3 to TRBJ2-1, with no clear D. Trimming took off 0 bases at V and 6 bases at J, with 3 bases between the two ends. The CDR3 loop spans 12 amino acids. Germline CDR1 and CDR2: LGHNA and YSLEER. In DNA form, the CDR3 reads TGCGCCAGCAGCCAAGATAGCAATGAGCAGTTCTTC. This gives the protein CASSQDSNEQFF.

V usage is TRBV2 and J usage is TRBJ2-7, with TRBD1 matching over 8 bases. The CDR3 has 15 residues. V lost 5 bases, J lost 2 bases, and 8 bases stayed unmatched. Germline V gene lookup returns CDR1 SNHLY and CDR2 FYNNEI. This CDR3 is CASSPLWTGTYEQYF. The CDR3 DNA reads as TGTGCCAGCAGTCCCCTCTGGACAGGGACCTACGAGCAGTACTTC.

The genes are TRBV28 and TRBJ1-2; 7 nucleotides match TRBD1. Trimming at V came to 6 bases and at J to 4 bases, leaving 8 bases not matched to a gene. This CDR3 contains 14 residues. The germline gives CDR1 MDHEN, CDR2 SYDVKM. DNA of the CDR3: TGTGCCAGCAGCTATCCGGGACAGACCTATGGCTACACCTTC. Translating gives CASSYPGQTYGYTF.

This chain links TRBV27 with TRBJ2-7; 11 positions agree with TRBD1. The CDR3 has 15 residues. The V gene end was trimmed by 2 bases and the J gene end by 5 bases; junction bases not matched to a gene: 5. Germline V gene sequence: CDR1 MNHEY, CDR2 SMNVEV (reference sequence). CDR3 sequence reads: CASSLRDRGSHEQYF. The CDR3 nucleotides read TGTGCCAGCAGTTTACGGGACAGGGGGTCCCACGAGCAGTACTTC.

The J gene is TRBJ2-7, the V gene TRBV19; 12 bases align to TRBD2. Germline loops: CDR1 LNHDA, CDR2 SQIVND (reference sequence). CDR3 size: 15 residues. V lost 5 bases to trimming and J lost 7 bases; unmatched junction nucleotides: 9. DNA for the CDR3: TGTGCCAGTAGTCTATCGACTAGCGGGAGTACGGAGCAGTACTTC. Encoded protein: CASSLSTSGSTEQYF.

This CDR3 reads CARDKLLGRRSPLHF. The CDR3 DNA reads as TGTGCCAGGGATAAACTCTTGGGCCGTAGGTCACCCCTCCACTTT. V usage is TRBV21-1 and J usage is TRBJ1-6; the DNA was not compared with TRBD1, the D call given in the table. TRBV21-1 is designated a pseudogene. The CDR3 spans 15 residues.

The rearrangement joins TRBV27 to TRBJ1-2, with 8 bases fitting TRBD1. This CDR3 has 14 amino acids. V was pared by 5 bases and J by 4 bases, with 6 bases of the junction left unmatched. Germline loops: CDR1 MNHEY, CDR2 SMNVEV (reference sequence). The CDR3: CASSDLGTGYGYTF. Here the CDR3 DNA reads TGTGCCAGCAGTGACCTCGGGACAGGCTATGGCTACACCTTC.

The V call is TRBV11-2, the J call TRBJ2-7, with 14 bases identical to TRBD2. The CDR3 sequence is 16 residues long. CDR1 is SGHAT, CDR2 FQNNGV, per germline. V was pared by 0 bases and J by 5 bases, with 3 bases of the junction left unmatched. The CDR3 DNA reads as TGTGCCAGCAGCTTAGAATCGGGACTAGCGGGAGACGAGCAGTACTTC. This translates into CASSLESGLAGDEQYF.

V usage is TRBV2 and J usage is TRBJ1-1; 8 bases match TRBD1. Unmatched junction bases numbered 7, after V lost 6 bases and J lost 4 bases. The V gene's germline CDR1 is SNHLY and CDR2 FYNNEI. This CDR3 comprises 14 residues. CDR3 bases: TGTGCCAGCAGGGTGGACAGGGAGGGCACTGAAGCTTTCTTT. Translation gives CASRVDREGTEAFF.

J is TRBJ1-3 and V is TRBV9; tentatively, D is TRBD1 (6 bases). The CDR3 is 18 amino acids. Germline V lookup: CDR1 SGDLS, CDR2 YYNGEE. V shed 4 bases and J shed 0 bases, with 20 bases lying between them. This CDR3 reads CASSSHRDPILSGNTIYF. The CDR3 nucleotides read TGTGCCAGCAGCTCCCACAGGGATCCCATCCTCTCTGGAAACACCATATATTTT.

The gene calls are TRBV2 and TRBJ2-3; 8 bases are a match to TRBD1. The CDR3 runs 14 residues. Per the germline V gene, CDR1 is SNHLY and CDR2 is FYNNEI. J was trimmed by 3 bases and V by 6 bases; bases with no gene match: 5. In nucleotides, the CDR3 is TGTGCCAGCAGCGCCACAGGGGGAACAGATACGCAGTATTTT. As protein: CASSATGGTDTQYF.

To note about this clone: One end of the junction does not line up with germline, which may come from a read error. The chain joins TRBV4-1 to TRBJ1-2; no clear D. Germline CDR1 and CDR2: MGHRA and YSYEKL. The CDR3 is made up of 14 amino acids. The CDR3 protein is CASSQGQSLADRLF. DNA of the CDR3: TGCGCCAGCAGCCAAGGGCAGAGTCTAGCGGACCGACTCTTC.

This CDR3 is CASRSGTGGKYEQYF. The CDR3 bases are TGTGCCAGCAGGTCCGGGACAGGGGGGAAATACGAGCAGTACTTC. The rearrangement joins TRBV28 to TRBJ2-7; 11 bases are shared with TRBD1. Per the germline V gene, CDR1 is MDHEN and CDR2 is SYDVKM. V was clipped by 6 bases and J by 4 bases; unmatched bases: 8. There are 15 residues in the CDR3.

The J gene is TRBJ1-5, the V gene TRBV6-1; weak D call: TRBD1 (5 bases). V lost 10 bases and J 4 bases, leaving 11 bases between the germline ends. The CDR3 is made up of 12 amino acids. From germline, CDR1 is MNHNS and CDR2 SASEGT. The CDR3 region is CAIGAPNQPQHF. In DNA, the CDR3 is TGTGCCATAGGGGCCCCTAATCAGCCCCAGCATTTT.

This clone came up a few times. The CDR3 nucleotides read TGTGCCTGGACCACAGGGGAACACTATAATTCACCCCTCCACTTT. Its translation: CAWTTGEHYNSPLHF. The rearrangement uses TRBV30 and TRBJ1-6; 7 bases map to TRBD1. The CDR3 runs 15 residues. Germline V gives CDR1 GTSNPN, CDR2 SVGIG (reference sequence). V dropped 4 bases and J dropped 3; count of bases not matched to a gene: 6.